The 25 T cell receptor beta chains below come from one sample, sequenced in a study of blood T cell repertoires in COVID-19. The repertoire was sequenced with immunoSEQ multiplex PCR; TCRdb's copy has only in-frame clones and lacks some. The profile shows 65,000 to 95,000 clones, around nine tenths of them singletons. The specimen sequenced was peripheral blood. Every receptor here comes from a man between 65 and 79 years old with active or convalescent COVID-19.

This chain's CDR3 is CAWSVLGRGDNQPQHF. Here the CDR3 DNA reads TGTGCCTGGAGTGTTCTTGGCAGGGGGGACAATCAGCCCCAGCATTTT. The V gene is TRBV30, the J gene TRBJ1-5, with TRBD1 matching over 7 bases. The V segment lost 0 bases and the J segment 3 bases; nucleotides outside the gene matches: 8. The CDR3 is 16 residues long. CDR1 is GTSNPN and CDR2 is SVGIG in the germline V gene (reference sequence). Based on the CDR3 plus reference TRBV30 and TRBJ1-5, the full variable domain is SQTIHQWPATLVQPVGSPLSLECTVEGTSNPNLYWYRQAAGRGLQLLFYSVGIGQISSEVPQNLSASRPQDRQFILSSKKLLLSDSGFYLCAWSVLGRGDNQPQHFGDGTRLSIL.

V gene TRBV7-6 combines with J gene TRBJ2-3; 11 positions match TRBD2. V was clipped by 6 bases and J by 4 bases; unmatched bases: 6. The germline CDR1 and CDR2 sequences are SGHVS and FNYEAQ. The CDR3 loop spans 15 amino acids. CDR3 loop: CASSPLAGGADTQYF. The CDR3 coding sequence is TGTGCCAGCAGTCCCCTAGCGGGGGGAGCAGATACGCAGTATTTT.

This clone was detected a few times. V and J are TRBV4-1 and TRBJ1-1; 10 bases line up with TRBD1. The J segment lost 3 bases and the V segment lost 3 bases, leaving 4 bases of the junction unmatched. CDR3 length: 15 residues. Germline CDR1 and CDR2: MGHRA and YSYEKL. In DNA, the CDR3 is TGCGCCAGCAGCCAGGGGACAGGGGCCTACACTGAAGCTTTCTTT. Translating gives CASSQGTGAYTEAFF.

The chain links TRBV30 to TRBJ1-1; D unclear. This CDR3 has 12 residues. V was cut by 3 bases and J by 5 bases, with 10 bases left in between. The germline CDR1 and CDR2 sequences are GTSNPN and SVGIG (reference sequence). The DNA for the CDR3 is TGTGCCTGGAGATATTGGAGAACTGAAGCTTTCTTT. Its protein is CAWRYWRTEAFF. Looking up the rest from reference TRBV30 and TRBJ1-1 gives the full variable domain: SQTIHQWPATLVQPVGSPLSLECTVEGTSNPNLYWYRQAAGRGLQLLFYSVGIGQISSEVPQNLSASRPQDRQFILSSKKLLLSDSGFYLCAWRYWRTEAFFGQGTRLTVV.

This clone has only a few counts. CDR3 nucleotide sequence: TGCGCCAGCAGCCAAGAGAGATGGGCAGGGGGCGGAGGAGACTATGGCTACACCTTC. This gives the protein CASSQERWAGGGGDYGYTF. The V and J genes are TRBV4-1 and TRBJ1-2; TRBD1 aligns across 8 bases. Germline loops: CDR1 MGHRA, CDR2 YSYEKL. This CDR3 has 19 amino acids. V lost 0 bases to trimming and J lost 3 bases; unmatched junction nucleotides: 15.

This clone was observed a handful of times. The chain is built from TRBV19 and TRBJ1-5; TRBD1 might be the D (6 bases). Germline V CDR1 and CDR2: LNHDA, SQIVND (reference sequence). Trimming pared 8 bases from V and 4 bases from J, leaving 12 bases between. The CDR3 has 13 amino acids. CDR3 sequence reads: CASGQLRNQPQHF. In nucleotides, the CDR3 is TGTGCCAGTGGACAGCTTAGGAATCAGCCCCAGCATTTT.

In this sample, this clone turned up a few times. V and J are TRBV5-4 and TRBJ1-1; D is unresolved. This CDR3 has 14 residues. V lost 4 bases and J 1 base, leaving 11 bases between the germline ends. Germline CDR1 is SGHNT and CDR2 is YYREEE (reference sequence). The CDR3 here is CASSPLSRNTEAFF. In nucleotides, the CDR3 is TGTGCCAGCAGCCCCCTCAGTCGGAACACTGAAGCTTTCTTT.

The genes are TRBV5-4 and TRBJ1-1; the D is unclear. Germline CDR1 reads SGHNT; CDR2 reads YYREEE (reference sequence). The CDR3 contains 13 residues. Trimming cost V 4 bases and J 0 bases, with 7 bases left between them. CDR3 nucleotides: TGTGCCAGCAGCCCAGCGATGAACACTGAAGCTTTCTTT. Protein sequence: CASSPAMNTEAFF.

The chain recombines TRBV5-1 with TRBJ2-1, with 15 bases lining up with TRBD2. Trimming took 3 bases from V and 8 from J; bases not matched to a gene: 6. The CDR3 length is 16 residues. In germline, CDR1 is SGHRS, CDR2 YFSETQ. The CDR3 DNA is TGCGCCAGCAGCTCGGGACTAGCGGGGGGTAGGGATGAGCAGTTCTTC. Translated: CASSSGLAGGRDEQFF.

V usage is TRBV27 and J usage is TRBJ1-5, with 8 bases aligning to TRBD1. CDR1 is MNHEY and CDR2 is SMNVEV in the germline V gene (reference sequence). This CDR3 is 14 amino acids long. J lost 4 bases, V lost 5 bases, and 4 bases had no gene match. The CDR3 region is CASSRTGLNQPQHF. The CDR3 nucleotides read TGTGCCAGCAGTAGGACAGGGCTAAATCAGCCCCAGCATTTT.

This rearrangement joins TRBV6-2 or TRBV6-3 to TRBJ2-5; D possibly corresponds to TRBD2 (5 bases). Trimming pared 2 bases from V and 2 bases from J, leaving 9 bases between. CDR1 is MNHEY and CDR2 is SVGEGT in the germline V gene. This CDR3 contains 14 residues. The CDR3 DNA is TGTGCCAGCAGTTACCCCGGGATGCAAGAGACCCAGTACTTC. It encodes CASSYPGMQETQYF.

The rearrangement uses TRBV10-3 and TRBJ1-6; TRBD1 agrees at 10 bases. The CDR3 runs 15 residues. CDR1 ENHRY and CDR2 SYGVKD come from the germline V gene. V lost 3 bases and J lost 8; bases outside the gene matches: 4. CDR3 DNA sequence: TGTGCCATCAGTGATCTGGGGACAGGGGATTCACCCCTCCACTTT. This sequence encodes CAISDLGTGDSPLHF.

The gene calls are TRBV9 and TRBJ2-5, with 8 nucleotides matching TRBD1. The trim removed 0 bases at V and 5 bases at J, leaving 12 bases unmatched. The CDR3 has 17 amino acids. The V gene's germline CDR1 is SGDLS and CDR2 YYNGEE. The CDR3 sequence: CASSVGGQVHLGETQYF. The CDR3 bases are TGTGCCAGCAGCGTAGGGGGACAGGTTCACTTAGGGGAGACCCAGTACTTC.

The genes are TRBV9 and TRBJ2-5; TRBD1 is a possible D gene (6 bases). The CDR3 length is 15 residues. Germline-derived CDR1 and CDR2 are SGDLS and YYNGEE. V was shortened by 0 bases and J by 4 bases, with 13 bases between the two germline ends. Here the CDR3 DNA reads TGTGCCAGCAGCGTAGCCCTACAGGGCGGAGAGACCCAGTACTTC. Protein sequence: CASSVALQGGETQYF.

The chain couples TRBV2 to TRBJ1-2; 9 positions match TRBD1. This CDR3 has 16 amino acids. Germline values: CDR1 SNHLY, CDR2 FYNNEI. With 4 bases clipped from V and 4 bases from J, the junction kept 10 bases outside the gene matches. CDR3 protein: CASSVTWTGEGYGYTF. The CDR3 DNA is TGTGCCAGCAGTGTCACTTGGACAGGGGAGGGCTATGGCTACACCTTC.

The chain is built from TRBV19 and TRBJ2-7; TRBD1 matches 10 bases. V was pared by 7 bases and J by 4 bases, with 4 bases of the junction left unmatched. CDR1 and CDR2 from the germline V gene are LNHDA and SQIVND (reference sequence). CDR3 length: 13 residues. The CDR3 sequence: CASKPGQGYEQYF. CDR3 sequence (DNA): TGTGCCAGTAAACCGGGACAGGGGTACGAGCAGTACTTC.

The V gene is TRBV6-4, the J gene TRBJ2-2; the D gene is possibly TRBD2 (6 bases). Germline V gene sequence: CDR1 MRHNA, CDR2 SNTAGT. The CDR3 runs to 20 residues. The V and J ends lost 1 base and 1 base respectively, with 22 bases between them. CDR3 sequence: CASSDWKSAEWGVNTGELFF. The DNA for the CDR3 is TGTGCCAGCAGTGACTGGAAAAGTGCGGAGTGGGGGGTGAACACCGGGGAGCTGTTTTTT.

The V and J genes are TRBV19 and TRBJ1-2; 8 nucleotides line up with TRBD1. Trimming removed 5 bases from V and 9 bases from J; junction bases left unmatched: 11. There are 14 residues in the CDR3. Germline V gene sequence: CDR1 LNHDA, CDR2 SQIVND (reference sequence). CDR3 coding DNA: TGTGCCAGTAGTGCAATTCCAGGGGGCGCAAGCTACACCTTC. It specifies CASSAIPGGASYTF.

V and J are TRBV29-1 and TRBJ1-1; D remains ambiguous. V was clipped by 6 bases and J by 3 bases, with 8 bases between them. The CDR3 runs to 11 residues. From germline, CDR1 is SQVTM and CDR2 ANQGSEA. In DNA form, the CDR3 reads TGCAGCGTCACACGGGACACTGAAGCTTTCTTT. It is translated as CSVTRDTEAFF.

This chain links TRBV3-1 (or the pseudogene TRBV3-2) with TRBJ1-1; D is uncertain. The germline V and J ends were trimmed by 7 bases and 4 bases, with 7 bases remaining between them. CDR1 is LGHDT, CDR2 YNNKEL, per germline (reference sequence). The CDR3 loop spans 11 amino acids. The CDR3 nucleotides read TGTGCCAGCACTCGGGGCACTGAAGCTTTCTTT. This translates into CASTRGTEAFF.

This rearrangement joins TRBV2 to TRBJ2-1, with 9 bases that match TRBD2. V lost 8 bases to trimming and J lost 9 bases; unmatched junction nucleotides: 14. The CDR3 is 15 amino acids. Germline V gene data show CDR1 as SNHLY and CDR2 as FYNNEI. The CDR3 DNA reads TGTGCCAGCCTAAAGGGACTAGCCCTTTTGGGTGAGCAGTTCTTC. Protein sequence: CASLKGLALLGEQFF.

The chain carries TRBV12-3 or TRBV12-4 and TRBJ1-6, with D unresolved. The CDR3 totals 12 residues. V lost 7 bases to trimming and J lost 11 bases, with 12 bases between them. The DNA for the CDR3 is TGTGCCAGCACCTCATCCCAGGCACCCCTCCACTTT. Residues: CASTSSQAPLHF.

In its sample, this clone was seen a few times. The rearrangement links TRBV7-2 to TRBJ2-1; D not resolved. This CDR3 is 14 amino acids long. CDR1 SGHTA and CDR2 FQGNSA come from the germline V gene. The V end lost 7 bases, the J end lost 5 bases, and 15 bases lay between the germline ends. This CDR3 is CASKSMASDNEQFF. CDR3 bases: TGTGCCAGCAAGTCCATGGCAAGCGACAATGAGCAGTTCTTC.

The rearrangement joins TRBV6-2 or TRBV6-3 to TRBJ2-1; no clear D gene. This CDR3 is built from 13 residues. CDR1 is MNHEY, CDR2 SVGEGT, per germline. Trimming shortened V by 4 bases and J by 4 bases, and 8 bases separated the two germline ends. CDR3 nucleotide sequence: TGTGCCAGCAGTTGGCAGACTTACAATGAGCAGTTCTTC. Translating gives CASSWQTYNEQFF.

The chain joins TRBV11-2 to TRBJ1-4; D is possibly TRBD1 (5 bases). The ends were cut back, 4 bases at V and 0 bases at J, with 9 bases in the middle. Germline CDR1 reads SGHAT; CDR2 reads FQNNGV. This CDR3 region has 15 residues. CDR3 sequence (DNA): TGTGCCAGCAGCTCCCTCAGGGCAACTAATGAAAAACTGTTTTTT. Amino acid sequence: CASSSLRATNEKLFF. Looking up the rest from reference TRBV11-2 and TRBJ1-4 gives the full variable domain: EAGVAQSPRYKIIEKRQSVAFWCNPISGHATLYWYQQILGQGPKLLIQFQNNGVVDDSQLPKDRFSAERLKGVDSTLKIQPAKLEDSAVYLCASSSLRATNEKLFFGSGTQLSVL.